This T cell receptor (beta chain) was identified during a study of T cell responses to AZD1222 COVID-19 vaccine. Study findings and constraints: Donors were largely white British and mainly female; clonal diversity was possibly underestimated.

The germline V and J ends were trimmed by 1 base and 8 bases, with 11 bases remaining between them. Germline V gene sequence: CDR1 SQVTM, CDR2 ANQGSEA. The CDR3 length is 12 residues. Second-dose recipients at about 4 or about 12 weeks were treated as one pooled group. Note on this clone: Its specificity is unknown.

Profiling relied on immunoSEQ multiplex PCR, and the TCRdb table lists in-frame clones only, not all of them. Of about 270,000 clones in the sample, 94% were seen once. This TCR derives from an adult who received the AZD1222 COVID-19 vaccine. The J gene is TRBJ1-2, the V gene TRBV29-1, with no clear D. The sample was peripheral blood, taken 28 days after the second AZD1222 dose. Written as DNA, the CDR3 is TGCAGCGTTGAAGGATGGGAAAACGGCTACACCTTC. Translated, it gives CSVEGWENGYTF.